These T cell receptor beta chains were read from a single sample in a study of cytomegalovirus exposure and HLA in healthy donors. Profiled with immunoSEQ multiplex PCR; TCRdb holds only in-frame clones, not every one. The sample has fewer than 100,000 clones, more than 70% seen once. Sequencing was performed on PBMCs. The receptor set was obtained from a male donor in good health and CMV-seropositive. The CDR3 runs from the conserved cysteine through the conserved F or W. The D gene is left open where the match is weak. Expanded clones get a size class; other rows say once, few or many, or leave the size out.

j_call d_call clone_size v_call cdr3_aa cdr3_nt
TRBJ2-1 TRBD2 - TRBV11-3 CASSPSTSGTYNEQFF TGTGCCAGCAGCCCATCGACTAGCGGAACCTACAATGAGCAGTTCTTC
TRBJ2-5 TRBD1 - TRBV5-1 CASSRTGGGETQYF TGCGCCAGCAGCCGGACAGGGGGCGGAGAGACCCAGTACTTC
TRBJ2-7 TRBD2 - TRBV13 CASSSDSGWPFYEQYF TGTGCCAGCAGCTCAGATAGCGGGTGGCCGTTCTACGAGCAGTACTTC
TRBJ1-2 - - TRBV2 CASREFRTADYGYTF TGTGCCAGCAGGGAGTTCAGGACAGCTGACTATGGCTACACCTTC
TRBJ1-5 - - TRBV6-1 CASSEAWRERPQHF TGTGCCAGCAGTGAAGCATGGAGAGAACGGCCCCAGCATTTT
TRBJ1-1 - - TRBV6-6 CASSYSREAAEAFF TGTGCCAGCAGTTACTCGAGGGAGGCGGCGGAAGCTTTCTTT
TRBJ1-1 - few TRBV5-4 CASSLENSLNTEAFF TGTGCCAGCAGCTTGGAAAACAGCTTGAACACTGAAGCTTTCTTT
TRBJ2-5 TRBD1 - TRBV11-2 CASSLAPLAIPQGWETQYF TGTGCCAGCAGCTTAGCCCCCCTGGCCATCCCACAGGGGTGGGAGACCCAGTACTTC
TRBJ2-5 - - TRBV4-1 CASSRGPLETQYF TGCGCCAGCAGCCGGGGGCCCCTCGAGACCCAGTACTTC
TRBJ1-2 TRBD1 - TRBV27 CASSRTGGELYGYTF TGTGCCAGCAGCCGCACAGGGGGCGAACTCTATGGCTACACCTTC
TRBJ2-7 TRBD1 - TRBV13 CASSLEGAPYEQYF TGTGCCAGCAGCTTAGAGGGGGCCCCCTACGAGCAGTACTTC
TRBJ2-7 - - TRBV7-2 CASSLVVTQGSYEQYF TGTGCCAGCAGCTTAGTCGTGACCCAGGGGTCCTACGAGCAGTACTTC
TRBJ1-2 - - TRBV7-2 CASSHGPGTLHF TGTGCCAGCAGCCACGGACCTGGGACATTGCACTTC
TRBJ1-1 - few TRBV2 CASSRQILGTEAFF TGTGCCAGCAGTCGACAGATCCTGGGCACTGAAGCTTTCTTT
TRBJ2-7 TRBD1 once TRBV28 CASSPIRDRGSYRYEQYF TGTGCCAGCAGTCCAATCCGGGACAGGGGTTCGTATCGTTACGAGCAGTACTTC
TRBJ2-1 - - TRBV2 CASSEQGGEQFF TGTGCCAGCAGTGAACAGGGGGGTGAGCAGTTCTTC
TRBJ2-7 - - TRBV4-1 CASSQEFLAPYEQYF TGCGCCAGCAGCCAAGAGTTCCTAGCCCCCTACGAGCAGTACTTC
TRBJ2-7 TRBD2 - TRBV7-8 CASSSRLAGLSYEQYF TGTGCCAGCAGCTCCCGACTAGCGGGCCTCTCCTACGAGCAGTACTTC
TRBJ2-3 - - TRBV6-1 CASSEAAAQYF TGTGCCAGCAGTGAAGCGGCGGCGCAGTATTTT
TRBJ2-7 TRBD2 - TRBV15 CATSRDRASGRDEQYF TGTGCCACCAGCAGAGATAGAGCTAGCGGGAGAGACGAGCAGTACTTC
TRBJ2-7 - - TRBV6-5 CASKRSGSSYEQYF TGTGCCAGCAAGCGTAGCGGCAGCTCCTACGAGCAGTACTTC
TRBJ2-2 TRBD2 - TRBV29-1 CSFGRAGDGTGELFF TGCAGCTTTGGAAGGGCGGGAGATGGCACCGGGGAGCTGTTTTTT
TRBJ1-2 TRBD1 - TRBV7-9 CASSATGGQGYGYTF TGTGCCAGCAGCGCCACAGGGGGTCAAGGCTATGGCTACACCTTC